What follows describes a single T cell receptor beta chain. Authors' methods: Amplification of reference gene primers provided the estimated nucleated cell counts. TCRdb keeps only in-frame clones here, not all; method: immunoSEQ multiplex PCR. V and J calls and clone size are as listed in that table; D and trimming were resolved from the DNA. Of around 86,000 clones in the sample, around 86% were seen once. The trim removed 1 base at V and 7 bases at J, leaving 5 bases unmatched. This CDR3 is 15 amino acids long. Germline V gene data show CDR1 as LGHNA and CDR2 as YNFKEQ. This entry is derived from a study of blood T cell repertoires in COVID-19. As for the study in general: The United States, Italy and Spain provided the acute and convalescent COVID-19 samples. T cells, B-cell-depleted T cells, or PBMCs provided the cDNA or gDNA that served as material.

Sequences were obtained from peripheral blood. The receptor was derived from a woman of 80 years or more with acute or convalescent COVID-19. This chain joins TRBV4-2 and TRBJ2-2, with 8 bases lining up with TRBD1. This CDR3 reads CASSQGTGRYGELFF. As DNA, the CDR3 is TGTGCCAGCAGCCAAGGGACAGGGCGTTACGGGGAGCTGTTTTTT.